This T cell receptor beta chain was sequenced during a study of blood T cell repertoires in COVID-19. Study in general: T cells, B-cell-depleted T cells, or PBMCs supplied cDNA or gDNA.

In the original analysis: Cell counts per sample came from amplifying reference gene primers. Only in-frame clones appear in the TCRdb table, and some are missing; sequencing was by immunoSEQ multiplex PCR. The V and J calls and clone size were taken over from that table, and D and trimming were inferred from the DNA. This table has some 350,000 clones, over 75% appearing once. Researchers sorted participants into cohorts using their self-reported clinical history. Two negative PCRs, clearance, or symptom resolution characterized the recovered Cohort 3 donors. Germline CDR1 is LNHDA and CDR2 is SQIVND (reference sequence). V lost 4 bases to trimming and J lost 5 bases; unmatched junction nucleotides: 1. This CDR3 has 14 residues.

This TCR was sampled from a woman in her twenties or thirties who had recovered from COVID-19. The chain uses TRBV19 and TRBJ1-6; TRBD1 aligns across 8 bases. Sequencing used PBMCs or T cells enriched from blood (not recorded which). In DNA form, the CDR3 reads TGTGCCAGTAGTAAGGGACAGGATAATTCACCCCTCCACTTT. As protein: CASSKGQDNSPLHF. Supplemented by reference TRBV19 and TRBJ1-6, the full variable domain reads DGGITQSPKYLFRKEGQNVTLSCEQNLNHDAMYWYRQDPGQGLRLIYYSQIVNDFQKGDIAEGYSVSREKKESFPLTVTSAQKNPTAFYLCASSKGQDNSPLHFGNGTRLTVT.